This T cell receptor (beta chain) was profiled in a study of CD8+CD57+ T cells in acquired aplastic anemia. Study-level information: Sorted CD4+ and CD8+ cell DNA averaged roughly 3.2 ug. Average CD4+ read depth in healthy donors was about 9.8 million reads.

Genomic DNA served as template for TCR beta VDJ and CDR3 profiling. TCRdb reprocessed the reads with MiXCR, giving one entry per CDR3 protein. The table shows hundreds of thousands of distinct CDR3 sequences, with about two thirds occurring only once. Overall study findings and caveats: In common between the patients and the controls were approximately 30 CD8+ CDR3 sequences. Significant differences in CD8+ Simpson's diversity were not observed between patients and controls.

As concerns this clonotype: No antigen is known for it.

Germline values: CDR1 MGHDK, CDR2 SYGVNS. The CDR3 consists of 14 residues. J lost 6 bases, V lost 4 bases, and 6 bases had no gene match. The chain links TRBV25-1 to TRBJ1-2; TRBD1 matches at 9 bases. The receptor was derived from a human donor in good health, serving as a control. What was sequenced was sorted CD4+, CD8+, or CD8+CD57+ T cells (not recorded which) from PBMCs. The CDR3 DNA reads TGTGCCAGCAGTGCCCGAACAGGGGGCGATGGCTACACCTTC. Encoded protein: CASSARTGGDGYTF.